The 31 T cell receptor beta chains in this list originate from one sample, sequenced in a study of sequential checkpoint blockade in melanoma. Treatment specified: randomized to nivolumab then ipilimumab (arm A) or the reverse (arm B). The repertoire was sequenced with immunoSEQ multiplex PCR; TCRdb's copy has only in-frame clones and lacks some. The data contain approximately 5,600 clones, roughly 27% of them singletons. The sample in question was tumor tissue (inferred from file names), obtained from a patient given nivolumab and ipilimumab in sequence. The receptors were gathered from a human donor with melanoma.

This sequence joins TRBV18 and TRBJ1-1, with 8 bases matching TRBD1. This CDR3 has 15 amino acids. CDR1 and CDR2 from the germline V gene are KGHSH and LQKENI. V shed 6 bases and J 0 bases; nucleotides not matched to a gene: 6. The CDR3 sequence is CASSVQTGVNTEAFF. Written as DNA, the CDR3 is TGTGCCAGCTCCGTTCAGACAGGGGTGAACACTGAAGCTTTCTTT.

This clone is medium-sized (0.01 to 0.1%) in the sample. CDR3 amino acids: CASSLGSGGDTEAFF. CDR3 coding DNA: TGTGCCAGCAGCTTAGGATCAGGGGGCGACACTGAAGCTTTCTTT. The chain joins TRBV11-3 to TRBJ1-1; 8 bases match TRBD1. The CDR3 length is 15 residues. In germline, CDR1 is SGHNT, CDR2 YENEEA. Germline trimming cut 1 base from V and 3 bases from J; bases unmatched to any gene: 4.

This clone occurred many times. The CDR3 region is CASSEWDRGDNEQFF. The CDR3 nucleotides are TGTGCCAGCAGTGAATGGGACAGGGGAGACAATGAGCAGTTCTTC. The chain links TRBV9 to TRBJ2-1, with TRBD1 matching over 10 bases. CDR1 SGDLS and CDR2 YYNGEE come from the germline V gene. Germline trimming cut 5 bases from V and 5 bases from J; bases unmatched to any gene: 7. This CDR3 is built from 15 residues. Full variable domain (rest looked up from reference TRBV9 and TRBJ2-1): DSGVTQTPKHLITATGQRVTLRCSPRSGDLSVYWYQQSLDQGLQFLIQYYNGEERAKGNILERFSAQQFPDLHSELNLSSLELGDSALYFCASSEWDRGDNEQFFGPGTRLTVL.

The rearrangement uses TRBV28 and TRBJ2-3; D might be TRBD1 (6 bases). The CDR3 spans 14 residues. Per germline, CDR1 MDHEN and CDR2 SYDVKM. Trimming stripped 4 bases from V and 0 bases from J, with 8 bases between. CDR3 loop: CASSSTGSTDTQYF. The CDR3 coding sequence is TGTGCCAGCAGTTCGACAGGTAGCACAGATACGCAGTATTTT. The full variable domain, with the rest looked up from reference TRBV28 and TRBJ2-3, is DVKVTQSSRYLVKRTGEKVFLECVQDMDHENMFWYRQDPGLGLRLIYFSYDVKMKEKGDIPEGYSVSREKKERFSLILESASTNQTSMYLCASSSTGSTDTQYFGPGTRLTVL.

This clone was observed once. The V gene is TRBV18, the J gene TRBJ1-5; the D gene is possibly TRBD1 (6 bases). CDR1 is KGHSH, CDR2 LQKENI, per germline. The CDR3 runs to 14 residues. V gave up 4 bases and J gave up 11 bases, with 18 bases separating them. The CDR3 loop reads CASSRRQVESSQHF. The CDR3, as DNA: TGTGCCAGCTCACGTCGACAGGTGGAATCGTCCCAGCATTTT.

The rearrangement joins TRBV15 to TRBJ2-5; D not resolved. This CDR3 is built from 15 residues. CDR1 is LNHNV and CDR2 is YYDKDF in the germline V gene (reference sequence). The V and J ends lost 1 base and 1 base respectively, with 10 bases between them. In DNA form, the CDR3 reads TGTGCCACCAGCAGAGTTGGGTGGAGCCAAGAGACCCAGTACTTC. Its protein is CATSRVGWSQETQYF.

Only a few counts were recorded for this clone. The CDR3 reads CASSARQGTGTDTQYF. CDR3 nucleotide sequence: TGTGCCAGCAGCGCGCGACAGGGAACCGGCACAGATACGCAGTATTTT. The V gene is TRBV11-3, the J gene TRBJ2-3, with 7 bases lining up with TRBD1. The V segment lost 5 bases and the J segment 1 base; nucleotides outside the gene matches: 9. The CDR3 sequence is 16 residues long. Germline lookup yields CDR1 SGHNT and CDR2 YENEEA.

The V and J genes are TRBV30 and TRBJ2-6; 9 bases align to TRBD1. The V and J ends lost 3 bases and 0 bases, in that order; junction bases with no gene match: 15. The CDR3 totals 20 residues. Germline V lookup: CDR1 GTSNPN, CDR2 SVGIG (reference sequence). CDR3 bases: TGTGCCTGGAGAAAATATTACGGGACAGGGTCCAGCTCTGGGGCCAACGTCCTGACTTTC. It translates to CAWRKYYGTGSSSGANVLTF.

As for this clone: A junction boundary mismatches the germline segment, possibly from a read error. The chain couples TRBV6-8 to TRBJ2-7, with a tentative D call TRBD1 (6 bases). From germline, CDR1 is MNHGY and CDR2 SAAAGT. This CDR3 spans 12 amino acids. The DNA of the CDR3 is TGTGCCAGCAGTTACTCCCAGGGGCCCCCCATCTTC. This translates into CASSYSQGPPIF.

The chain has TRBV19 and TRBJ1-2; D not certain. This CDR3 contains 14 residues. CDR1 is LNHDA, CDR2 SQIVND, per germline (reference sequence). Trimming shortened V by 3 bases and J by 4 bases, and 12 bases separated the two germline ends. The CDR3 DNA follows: TGTGCCAGTAGTATGGTGAGGGATGGCTATGGCTACACCTTC. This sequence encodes CASSMVRDGYGYTF.

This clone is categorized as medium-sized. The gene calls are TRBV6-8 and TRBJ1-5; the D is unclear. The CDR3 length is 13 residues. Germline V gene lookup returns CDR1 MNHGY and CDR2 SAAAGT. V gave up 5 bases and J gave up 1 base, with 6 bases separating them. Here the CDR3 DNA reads TGTGCCAGCAGTGTTAACAGCAATCAGCCCCAGCATTTT. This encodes CASSVNSNQPQHF.

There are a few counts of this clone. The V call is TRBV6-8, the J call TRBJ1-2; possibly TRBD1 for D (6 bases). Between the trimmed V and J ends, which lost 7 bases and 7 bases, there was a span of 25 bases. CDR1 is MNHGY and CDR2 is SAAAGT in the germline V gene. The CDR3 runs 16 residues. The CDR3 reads CASIPTGGTPSSGYTF. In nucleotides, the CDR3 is TGTGCCAGCATCCCGACCGGCGGGACACCATCGTCTGGCTACACCTTC.

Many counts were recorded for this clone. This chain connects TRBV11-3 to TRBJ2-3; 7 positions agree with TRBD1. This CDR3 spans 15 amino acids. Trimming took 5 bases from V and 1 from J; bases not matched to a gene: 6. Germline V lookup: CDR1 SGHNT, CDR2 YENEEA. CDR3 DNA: TGTGCCAGCAGCAAGGGGGACAGACGCACAGATACGCAGTATTTT. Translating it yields CASSKGDRRTDTQYF.

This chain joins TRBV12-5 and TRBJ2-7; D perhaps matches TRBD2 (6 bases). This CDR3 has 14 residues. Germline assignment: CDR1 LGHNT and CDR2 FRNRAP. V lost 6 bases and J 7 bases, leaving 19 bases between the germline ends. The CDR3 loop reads CASGREGRPSEQYF. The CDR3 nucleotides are TGTGCTAGTGGCAGAGAGGGGAGGCCCTCTGAGCAGTACTTC.

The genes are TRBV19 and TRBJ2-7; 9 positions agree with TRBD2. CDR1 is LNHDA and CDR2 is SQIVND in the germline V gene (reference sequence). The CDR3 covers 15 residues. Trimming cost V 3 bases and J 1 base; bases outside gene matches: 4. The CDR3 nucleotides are TGTGCCAGTAGTATGGCTAGCGGGGCTTCCTACGAGCAGTACTTC. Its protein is CASSMASGASYEQYF.

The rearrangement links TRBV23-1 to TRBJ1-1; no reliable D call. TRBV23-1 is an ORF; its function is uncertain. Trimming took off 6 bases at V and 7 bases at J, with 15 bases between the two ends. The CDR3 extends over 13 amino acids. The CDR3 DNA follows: TGCGCCAGCAGGAGCGGAAGGGCCCTTGAAGCTTTCTTT. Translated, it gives CASRSGRALEAFF.

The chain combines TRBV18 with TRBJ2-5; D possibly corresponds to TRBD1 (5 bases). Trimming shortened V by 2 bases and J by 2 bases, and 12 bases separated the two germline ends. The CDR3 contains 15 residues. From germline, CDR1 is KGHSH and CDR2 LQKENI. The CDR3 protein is CASSPADTAQETQYF. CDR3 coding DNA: TGTGCCAGCTCACCAGCGGACACCGCACAAGAGACCCAGTACTTC.

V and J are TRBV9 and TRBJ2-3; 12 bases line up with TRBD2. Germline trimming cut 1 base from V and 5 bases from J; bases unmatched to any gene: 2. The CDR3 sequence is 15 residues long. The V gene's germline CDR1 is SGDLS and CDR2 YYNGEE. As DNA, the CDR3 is TGTGCCAGCAGCGTAACTAGCGGGAGGATAGATACGCAGTATTTT. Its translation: CASSVTSGRIDTQYF.

The CDR3 spells CASSGGASLSYNEQFF. DNA of the CDR3: TGTGCCAGCAGCGGGGGGGCCTCGTTGTCCTACAATGAGCAGTTCTTC. This chain connects TRBV11-3 to TRBJ2-1, with D perhaps TRBD2 (7 bases). With 5 bases removed from V and 1 base from J, the gap between germline ends came to 15 bases. The CDR3 has 16 amino acids. Looked up from germline, CDR1 is SGHNT and CDR2 is YENEEA. Complete variable domain (other parts from reference TRBV11-3 and TRBJ2-1): EAGVVQSPRYKIIEKKQPVAFWCNPISGHNTLYWYLQNLGQGPELLIRYENEEAVDDSQLPKDRFSAERLKGVDSTLKIQPAELGDSAVYLCASSGGASLSYNEQFFGPGTRLTVL.

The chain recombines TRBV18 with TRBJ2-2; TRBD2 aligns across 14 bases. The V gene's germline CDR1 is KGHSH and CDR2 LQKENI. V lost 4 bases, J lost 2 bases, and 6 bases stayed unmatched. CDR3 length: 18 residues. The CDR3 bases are TGTGCCAGCTCACTGGGACTAGCGGGAGCTCCCAACACCGGGGAGCTGTTTTTT. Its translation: CASSLGLAGAPNTGELFF.

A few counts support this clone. In DNA form, the CDR3 reads TGTGCCAGCAGCACCTGGGACAGGGGGCTCTTCGAGCAGTACTTC. This codes for CASSTWDRGLFEQYF. The V and J genes are TRBV11-3 and TRBJ2-7; 12 bases line up with TRBD1. The CDR3 totals 15 residues. Germline trimming cut 5 bases from V and 6 bases from J; bases unmatched to any gene: 8. Germline CDR1 SGHNT, CDR2 YENEEA.

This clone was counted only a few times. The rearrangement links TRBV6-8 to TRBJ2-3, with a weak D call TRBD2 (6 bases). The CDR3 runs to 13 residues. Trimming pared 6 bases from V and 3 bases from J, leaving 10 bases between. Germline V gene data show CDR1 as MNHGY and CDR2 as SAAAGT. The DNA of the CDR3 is TGTGCCAGCAGGCCTGGGAGGACAGATACGCAGTATTTT. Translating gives CASRPGRTDTQYF.

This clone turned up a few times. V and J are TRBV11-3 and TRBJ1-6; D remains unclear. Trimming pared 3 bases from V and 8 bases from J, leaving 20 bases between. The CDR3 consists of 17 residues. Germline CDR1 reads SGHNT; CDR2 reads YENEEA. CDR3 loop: CASSLVMGSGFDSPLHF. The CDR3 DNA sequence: TGTGCCAGCAGCTTGGTTATGGGCTCCGGCTTTGATTCACCCCTCCACTTT.

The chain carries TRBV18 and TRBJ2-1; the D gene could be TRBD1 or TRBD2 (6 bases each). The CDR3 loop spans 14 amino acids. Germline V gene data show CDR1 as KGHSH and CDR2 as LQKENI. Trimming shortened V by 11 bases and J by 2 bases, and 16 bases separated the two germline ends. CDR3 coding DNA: TGTGCCGCGAAGGGGGGAAGGGCCTACAATGAGCAGTTCTTC. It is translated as CAAKGGRAYNEQFF. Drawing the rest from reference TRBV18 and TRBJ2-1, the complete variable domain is NAGVMQNPRHLVRRRGQEARLRCSPMKGHSHVYWYRQLPEEGLKFMVYLQKENIIDESGMPKERFSAEFPKEGPSILRIQQVVRGDSAAYFCAAKGGRAYNEQFFGPGTRLTVL.

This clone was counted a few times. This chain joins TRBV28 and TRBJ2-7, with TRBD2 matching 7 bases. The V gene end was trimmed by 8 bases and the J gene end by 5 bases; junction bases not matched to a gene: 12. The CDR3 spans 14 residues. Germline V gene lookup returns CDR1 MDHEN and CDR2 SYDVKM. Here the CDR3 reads CASRRPREGDEQYF. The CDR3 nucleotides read TGTGCCAGCCGGCGCCCCAGGGAGGGAGACGAGCAGTACTTC.

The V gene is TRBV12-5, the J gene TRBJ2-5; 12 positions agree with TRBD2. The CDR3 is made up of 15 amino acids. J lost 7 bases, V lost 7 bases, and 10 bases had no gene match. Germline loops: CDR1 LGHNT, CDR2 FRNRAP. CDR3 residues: CASAPLAGGHGTQYF. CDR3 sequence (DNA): TGTGCTAGTGCCCCCCTAGCGGGGGGGCACGGGACCCAGTACTTC.

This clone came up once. The DNA for the CDR3 is TGTGCCAGCAGCCTCAGACTAGCGGGGAGCACAGATACGCAGTATTTT. Protein: CASSLRLAGSTDTQYF. The chain joins TRBV14 to TRBJ2-3, with 11 bases matching TRBD2. After removal of 4 bases from V and 0 bases from J, the junction contained 3 bases not matched to a gene. Per germline, CDR1 SGHDN and CDR2 FVKESK. CDR3 size: 16 residues.

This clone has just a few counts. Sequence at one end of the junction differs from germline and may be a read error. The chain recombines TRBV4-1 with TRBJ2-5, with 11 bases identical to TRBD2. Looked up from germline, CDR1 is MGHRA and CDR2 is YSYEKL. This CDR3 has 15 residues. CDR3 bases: TGCGCCAGCAGTCAAGCACTAGCGGGAGTTGAGACCCAGTACTTC. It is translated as CASSQALAGVETQYF.

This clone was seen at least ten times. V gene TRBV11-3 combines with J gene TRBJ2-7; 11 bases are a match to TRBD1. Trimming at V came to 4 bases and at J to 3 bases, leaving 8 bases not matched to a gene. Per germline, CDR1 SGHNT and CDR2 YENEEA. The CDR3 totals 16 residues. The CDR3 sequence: CASSSYLGTGGYEQYF. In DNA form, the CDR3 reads TGTGCCAGCAGCTCCTACCTCGGGACAGGGGGCTACGAGCAGTACTTC.

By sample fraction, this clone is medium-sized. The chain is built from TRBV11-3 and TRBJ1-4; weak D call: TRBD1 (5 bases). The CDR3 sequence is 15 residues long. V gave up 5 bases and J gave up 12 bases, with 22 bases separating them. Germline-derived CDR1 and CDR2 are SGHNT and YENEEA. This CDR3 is CASSAQGLIRTELFF. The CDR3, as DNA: TGTGCCAGCAGCGCTCAGGGACTGATAAGGACGGAACTGTTTTTT.

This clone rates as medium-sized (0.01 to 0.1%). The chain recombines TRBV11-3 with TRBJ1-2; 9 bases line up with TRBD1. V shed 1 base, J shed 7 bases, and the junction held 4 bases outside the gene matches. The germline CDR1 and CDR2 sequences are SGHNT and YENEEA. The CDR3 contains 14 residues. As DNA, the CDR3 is TGTGCCAGCAGCTTAGTATACAGGGGGCTTGGCTACACCTTC. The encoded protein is CASSLVYRGLGYTF.